This T cell receptor beta chain was found in a study of shared clonotypes between healthy human individuals. Assay used: immunoSEQ multiplex PCR; TCRdb lists only in-frame clones, some missing. The sample gives roughly 640,000 clones, 95% to 98% of which show up once; 0.057% is in the top ten. The material sequenced was naive CD4+ T cells sorted from blood. Indicated subset: CD45RA+ positively selected. The TCR comes from a woman aged 25 to 39 in good health.

The CDR3 here is CAGEQGGEKDQPQHF. The CDR3 coding sequence is TGTGCCGGGGAGCAGGGAGGGGAAAAGGATCAGCCCCAGCATTTT. This chain uses TRBV7-6 with TRBJ1-5; tentatively, D is TRBD1 (5 bases). CDR3 length equals 15 residues. Trimming pared 11 bases from V and 5 bases from J, leaving 22 bases between. In germline, CDR1 is SGHVS, CDR2 FNYEAQ.